These T cell receptor beta chains were read from a single sample in a study of blood T cell repertoires in COVID-19. Here immunoSEQ multiplex PCR was the method, and the copy in TCRdb shows in-frame clones only, minus some. The table records about 180,000 clones, around 80% of them present only once. Sequenced material: PBMCs or T cells enriched from blood (not recorded which). These receptors originate from a man aged 45-60 years who had recovered from COVID-19. Each CDR3 is given with its conserved first and last residue. Each record gives: V gene, clone size, J gene, D gene, CDR3 protein, CDR3 DNA. A D gene is named only where the DNA matches it firmly. Where a row states a size, it is once, few, many or the class of an expanded clone; other rows omit it.

V gene: TRBV6-2/TRBV6-3
clone size: -
J gene: TRBJ1-5
D gene: -
CDR3 protein: CASSYYRFAQHF
CDR3 DNA: TGTGCCAGCAGTTACTACCGGTTCGCCCAGCATTTT

V gene: TRBV15
clone size: -
J gene: TRBJ1-5
D gene: -
CDR3 protein: CATSSHTRGANQPQHF
CDR3 DNA: TGTGCCACCAGCAGCCATACCCGGGGGGCTAATCAGCCCCAGCATTTT

V gene: TRBV4-1
clone size: -
J gene: TRBJ1-2
D gene: -
CDR3 protein: CASSLRSENYGYTF
CDR3 DNA: TGCGCCAGCAGCCTAAGGAGCGAGAACTATGGCTACACCTTC

V gene: TRBV2
clone size: -
J gene: TRBJ2-2
D gene: -
CDR3 protein: CASSGAPLNTGELFF
CDR3 DNA: TGTGCCAGCAGTGGGGCACCCTTGAACACCGGGGAGCTGTTTTTT

V gene: TRBV5-1
clone size: -
J gene: TRBJ2-3
D gene: TRBD2
CDR3 protein: CASSLPGLAGTSTDTQYF
CDR3 DNA: TGCGCCAGCAGTTTACCGGGACTAGCGGGGACTAGCACAGATACGCAGTATTTT

V gene: TRBV2
clone size: once
J gene: TRBJ1-2
D gene: -
CDR3 protein: CPTGRVAGYTF
CDR3 DNA: TGTCCCACCGGCAGGGTGGCTGGCTACACCTTC

V gene: TRBV3-1/TRBV3-2
clone size: -
J gene: TRBJ1-2
D gene: TRBD1
CDR3 protein: CASSQGQGPRGYTF
CDR3 DNA: TGTGCCAGCAGCCAAGGACAGGGGCCCCGGGGCTACACCTTC

V gene: TRBV2
clone size: -
J gene: TRBJ2-2
D gene: -
CDR3 protein: CASSRQIQNTGELFF
CDR3 DNA: TGTGCCAGCAGTAGACAAATACAGAACACCGGGGAGCTGTTTTTT

V gene: TRBV7-6
clone size: -
J gene: TRBJ1-6
D gene: TRBD1
CDR3 protein: CASSFETGWNSPLHF
CDR3 DNA: TGTGCCAGCAGCTTCGAGACAGGGTGGAATTCACCCCTCCACTTT

V gene: TRBV6-6
clone size: -
J gene: TRBJ1-1
D gene: -
CDR3 protein: CASRSRNTEAFF
CDR3 DNA: TGTGCCAGCAGGTCCAGGAACACTGAAGCTTTCTTT

V gene: TRBV6-1
clone size: -
J gene: TRBJ2-7
D gene: -
CDR3 protein: CASSEVYYEQYF
CDR3 DNA: TGTGCCAGCAGTGAAGTTTACTACGAGCAGTACTTC

V gene: TRBV19
clone size: -
J gene: TRBJ1-1
D gene: TRBD1
CDR3 protein: CASSHRGGNTEAFF
CDR3 DNA: TGTGCCAGTAGTCACAGGGGAGGGAACACTGAAGCTTTCTTT

V gene: TRBV5-1
clone size: -
J gene: TRBJ2-3
D gene: -
CDR3 protein: CASRRTTTDTQYF
CDR3 DNA: TGCGCCAGCAGGCGGACTACCACAGATACGCAGTATTTT

V gene: TRBV5-4
clone size: -
J gene: TRBJ1-4
D gene: -
CDR3 protein: CASSSTGANEKLFF
CDR3 DNA: TGTGCCAGCAGCTCGACAGGAGCTAATGAAAAACTGTTTTTT

V gene: TRBV11-2
clone size: -
J gene: TRBJ2-2
D gene: TRBD2
CDR3 protein: CASSFAGVDTGELFF
CDR3 DNA: TGTGCCAGCAGCTTCGCGGGAGTAGACACCGGGGAGCTGTTTTTT

V gene: TRBV5-6
clone size: -
J gene: TRBJ2-7
D gene: -
CDR3 protein: CASSAQMVSTYEQYF
CDR3 DNA: TGTGCCAGCAGCGCTCAAATGGTGAGCACCTACGAGCAGTACTTC

V gene: TRBV10-3
clone size: -
J gene: TRBJ1-6
D gene: TRBD1
CDR3 protein: CAIGTENSPLHF
CDR3 DNA: TGTGCCATCGGGACAGAGAATTCACCCCTCCACTTT

V gene: TRBV10-1
clone size: -
J gene: TRBJ1-5
D gene: TRBD1
CDR3 protein: CASGQGDQPQHF
CDR3 DNA: TGCGCCAGTGGACAGGGAGATCAGCCCCAGCATTTT

V gene: TRBV9
clone size: once
J gene: TRBJ1-5
D gene: -
CDR3 protein: CASSRQDNQPQHF
CDR3 DNA: TGTGCCAGCAGCCGACAGGACAATCAGCCCCAGCATTTT

V gene: TRBV30
clone size: -
J gene: TRBJ1-3
D gene: -
CDR3 protein: CAWSVAGNGNTIYF
CDR3 DNA: TGTGCCTGGAGTGTAGCCGGTAATGGAAACACCATATATTTT

V gene: TRBV14
clone size: -
J gene: TRBJ2-5
D gene: TRBD1
CDR3 protein: CASSLWTGMKQETQYF
CDR3 DNA: TGTGCCAGCAGCCTATGGACAGGGATGAAACAAGAGACCCAGTACTTC

V gene: TRBV19
clone size: once
J gene: TRBJ1-5
D gene: -
CDR3 protein: CASRGADQPQHF
CDR3 DNA: TGTGCCAGTAGGGGAGCGGATCAGCCCCAGCATTTT

V gene: TRBV6-5
clone size: few
J gene: TRBJ2-5
D gene: TRBD1
CDR3 protein: CASSTRTGVRETQYF
CDR3 DNA: TGTGCCAGCAGTACGCGGACAGGAGTGAGAGAGACCCAGTACTTC

V gene: TRBV6-2/TRBV6-3
clone size: -
J gene: TRBJ1-2
D gene: TRBD1
CDR3 protein: CASSYRTGSSGYTF
CDR3 DNA: TGTGCCAGCAGTTACCGGACAGGAAGCAGTGGCTACACCTTC

V gene: TRBV10-3
clone size: many
J gene: TRBJ2-3
D gene: -
CDR3 protein: CAISPQLNTDTQYF
CDR3 DNA: TGTGCCATCAGTCCACAGCTAAACACAGATACGCAGTATTTT

V gene: TRBV19
clone size: -
J gene: TRBJ1-5
D gene: TRBD1
CDR3 protein: CASSARDSRNQPQHF
CDR3 DNA: TGTGCCAGTAGTGCTAGGGACAGTAGAAACCAGCCCCAGCATTTT

V gene: TRBV7-9
clone size: -
J gene: TRBJ2-5
D gene: TRBD1
CDR3 protein: CASSSTRGQTETQYF
CDR3 DNA: TGTGCCAGCAGCTCCACCAGGGGGCAGACTGAGACCCAGTACTTC

V gene: TRBV9
clone size: -
J gene: TRBJ1-4
D gene: -
CDR3 protein: CASSVNQGPNEKLFF
CDR3 DNA: TGTGCCAGCAGCGTAAACCAGGGGCCTAATGAAAAACTGTTTTTT

V gene: TRBV9
clone size: -
J gene: TRBJ2-1
D gene: TRBD2
CDR3 protein: CASSVASGGAYEQFF
CDR3 DNA: TGTGCCAGCAGCGTAGCTAGCGGGGGGGCCTATGAGCAGTTCTTC

V gene: TRBV3-1/TRBV3-2
clone size: -
J gene: TRBJ1-2
D gene: -
CDR3 protein: CASSLTSANYGYTF
CDR3 DNA: TGTGCCAGCAGTCTCACAAGCGCAAACTATGGCTACACCTTC

V gene: TRBV3-1/TRBV3-2
clone size: -
J gene: TRBJ1-1
D gene: -
CDR3 protein: CASSVLMNTEAFF
CDR3 DNA: TGTGCCAGCAGCGTCTTAATGAACACTGAAGCTTTCTTT

V gene: TRBV19
clone size: -
J gene: TRBJ1-3
D gene: TRBD1
CDR3 protein: CASGQGADRNTIYF
CDR3 DNA: TGTGCCAGTGGACAGGGGGCGGATAGAAACACCATATATTTT

V gene: TRBV7-2
clone size: few
J gene: TRBJ1-4
D gene: -
CDR3 protein: CASSLWRANEKLFF
CDR3 DNA: TGTGCCAGCAGCTTATGGCGGGCAAATGAAAAACTGTTTTTT

V gene: TRBV2
clone size: -
J gene: TRBJ1-6
D gene: -
CDR3 protein: CASSVQRLNSPLHF
CDR3 DNA: TGTGCCAGCAGTGTTCAGCGTCTCAATTCACCCCTCCACTTT

V gene: TRBV5-4
clone size: -
J gene: TRBJ1-1
D gene: TRBD1
CDR3 protein: CASSYRQGSNPNTEAFF
CDR3 DNA: TGTGCCAGCAGCTACCGACAGGGATCCAACCCAAACACTGAAGCTTTCTTT

V gene: TRBV19
clone size: -
J gene: TRBJ2-5
D gene: TRBD2
CDR3 protein: CASRGGETQYF
CDR3 DNA: TGTGCCAGTCGGGGGGGGGAGACCCAGTACTTC

V gene: TRBV28
clone size: -
J gene: TRBJ2-7
D gene: -
CDR3 protein: CASSFGGQSYEQYF
CDR3 DNA: TGTGCCAGCAGTTTCGGGGGGCAATCCTACGAGCAGTACTTC

V gene: TRBV3-1/TRBV3-2
clone size: -
J gene: TRBJ2-3
D gene: TRBD2
CDR3 protein: CASSRLAGGRDTQYF
CDR3 DNA: TGTGCCAGCAGCCGACTAGCGGGGGGGCGGGATACGCAGTATTTT

V gene: TRBV7-6
clone size: -
J gene: TRBJ2-1
D gene: TRBD2
CDR3 protein: CASSSPGLGYNEQFF
CDR3 DNA: TGTGCCAGCAGCTCACCGGGACTAGGATACAATGAGCAGTTCTTC

V gene: TRBV7-2
clone size: -
J gene: TRBJ1-1
D gene: TRBD1
CDR3 protein: CASSLGGQSNTEAFF
CDR3 DNA: TGTGCCAGCAGCTTAGGGGGACAGTCGAACACTGAAGCTTTCTTT

V gene: TRBV5-1
clone size: -
J gene: TRBJ2-1
D gene: -
CDR3 protein: CASSPLTRNEQFF
CDR3 DNA: TGCGCCAGCAGCCCTCTGACTCGTAATGAGCAGTTCTTC

V gene: TRBV7-9
clone size: many
J gene: TRBJ2-7
D gene: -
CDR3 protein: CASSLRQAGYYEQYF
CDR3 DNA: TGTGCCAGCAGCTTACGACAGGCTGGTTACTACGAGCAGTACTTC

V gene: TRBV18
clone size: -
J gene: TRBJ2-2
D gene: TRBD2
CDR3 protein: CASSPAGGPRRQNTGELFF
CDR3 DNA: TGTGCCAGCTCACCAGCGGGGGGGCCCCGTCGTCAGAACACCGGGGAGCTGTTTTTT

V gene: TRBV5-1
clone size: -
J gene: TRBJ2-6
D gene: -
CDR3 protein: CASSWDYQGSGANVLTF
CDR3 DNA: TGCGCCAGCAGCTGGGACTACCAGGGGAGTGGGGCCAACGTCCTGACTTTC

V gene: TRBV12-5
clone size: -
J gene: TRBJ2-2
D gene: -
CDR3 protein: CASGLRGPTGELFF
CDR3 DNA: TGTGCTAGTGGTTTGCGAGGGCCTACCGGGGAGCTGTTTTTT

V gene: TRBV6-1
clone size: -
J gene: TRBJ2-2
D gene: TRBD1
CDR3 protein: CASSRDRGSTGELFF
CDR3 DNA: TGTGCCAGCAGTCGGGACAGGGGGAGTACCGGGGAGCTGTTTTTT

V gene: TRBV30
clone size: -
J gene: TRBJ1-1
D gene: -
CDR3 protein: CAWIQGSKAFF
CDR3 DNA: TGTGCCTGGATTCAGGGTTCGAAAGCTTTCTTT

V gene: TRBV6-5
clone size: -
J gene: TRBJ1-1
D gene: -
CDR3 protein: CASTQGRNTEAFF
CDR3 DNA: TGTGCCAGCACCCAGGGAAGAAACACTGAAGCTTTCTTT

V gene: TRBV19
clone size: -
J gene: TRBJ2-3
D gene: -
CDR3 protein: CASSGTSTDTQYF
CDR3 DNA: TGTGCCAGTAGCGGGACTAGCACAGATACGCAGTATTTT

V gene: TRBV4-2
clone size: -
J gene: TRBJ2-5
D gene: TRBD2
CDR3 protein: CASSPRTSGGVSETQYF
CDR3 DNA: TGTGCCAGCAGCCCCAGGACTAGCGGGGGGGTTTCTGAGACCCAGTACTTC